These 18 T cell receptor beta chains came from one sample sequenced in a study of chemoradiotherapy in HPV16-positive cancers. Sequencing used immunoSEQ multiplex PCR; TCRdb keeps in-frame clones, though not all of them. The sample lists around 23,000 clones, about 90% occurring once. Specimen: blood, collected from a patient who underwent chemoradiotherapy. These receptors all come from a human donor with HPV-associated anogenital cancer.

The chain combines TRBV6-1 with TRBJ1-5, with D possibly matching TRBD1 (5 bases). Germline V gene sequence: CDR1 MNHNS, CDR2 SASEGT. The ends were cut back, 7 bases at V and 5 bases at J, with 12 bases in the middle. The CDR3 runs 13 residues. CDR3 protein: CASTPDRDQPQHF. The CDR3 DNA is TGTGCCAGCACCCCTGACAGAGATCAGCCCCAGCATTTT.

In regard to this clone: The same CDR3 can be traced to other DNA sequences in this sample. The rearrangement uses TRBV19 and TRBJ1-5; TRBD1 is a possible D gene (6 bases). The CDR3 contains 13 residues. From germline, CDR1 is LNHDA and CDR2 SQIVND (reference sequence). Trimming took off 6 bases at V and 4 bases at J, with 10 bases between the two ends. The CDR3 protein is CASSPQGNQPQHF. The CDR3 DNA sequence: TGTGCCAGTAGCCCTCAGGGGAATCAGCCCCAGCATTTT. The full variable domain, completed using reference TRBV19 and TRBJ1-5, is DGGITQSPKYLFRKEGQNVTLSCEQNLNHDAMYWYRQDPGQGLRLIYYSQIVNDFQKGDIAEGYSVSREKKESFPLTVTSAQKNPTAFYLCASSPQGNQPQHFGDGTRLSIL.

The chain recombines TRBV21-1 with TRBJ2-7; the D call of TRBD1 is as the table states it, not checked on the DNA. TRBV21-1 is marked as a pseudogene. This CDR3 has 11 amino acids. The CDR3 spells CASRLLGAQYV. The CDR3 nucleotides read TGTGCCAGCCGGTTGCTGGGGGCCCAGTACGTC.

This rearrangement joins TRBV15 to TRBJ1-2; D gene uncertain. Germline CDR1 is LNHNV and CDR2 is YYDKDF (reference sequence). This CDR3 comprises 16 residues. Trimming left V 3 bases short and J 8 bases short, with 22 bases between. CDR3 bases: TGTGCCACCAGCAGGGATTCGAATCCGGTTTTCGGAGGCTACACCTTC. Encoded protein: CATSRDSNPVFGGYTF. Supplemented by reference TRBV15 and TRBJ1-2, the full variable domain reads DAMVIQNPRYQVTQFGKPVTLSCSQTLNHNVMYWYQQKSSQAPKLLFHYYDKDFNNEADTPDNFQSRRPNTSFCFLDIRSPGLGDTAMYLCATSRDSNPVFGGYTFGSGTRLTVV.

The chain joins TRBV6-4 to TRBJ1-2, with 7 nucleotides matching TRBD1. Losses at the gene ends were 6 bases for V and 4 bases for J; bases not matched to a gene: 11. The CDR3 consists of 15 residues. The germline V gene has CDR1 MRHNA and CDR2 SNTAGT. In DNA form, the CDR3 reads TGTGCCAGCAGCCGGGGAGGGGGCGGCGGCTATGGCTACACCTTC. This translates into CASSRGGGGGYGYTF.

The chain recombines TRBV5-5 with TRBJ2-3, with TRBD2 matching 11 bases. CDR1 and CDR2 from the germline V gene are SGHKS and YYEKEE (reference sequence). V gave up 0 bases and J gave up 1 base; unmatched junction bases: 13. The CDR3 loop spans 20 amino acids. DNA for the CDR3: TGTGCCAGCAGCTTGGCGGGTAGCGGGGGGGTAAAAACGGGCACAGATACGCAGTATTTT. Translated: CASSLAGSGGVKTGTDTQYF. Variable domain in full (rest from reference TRBV5-5 and TRBJ2-3): DAGVTQSPTHLIKTRGQQVTLRCSPISGHKSVSWYQQVLGQGPQFIFQYYEKEERGRGNFPDRFSARQFPNYSSELNVNALLLGDSALYLCASSLAGSGGVKTGTDTQYFGPGTRLTVL.

The chain recombines TRBV18 with TRBJ1-1; tentatively, D is TRBD1 (5 bases). Germline CDR1 and CDR2: KGHSH and LQKENI. This CDR3 has 14 amino acids. Trimming took 0 bases from V and 3 from J, leaving 8 bases between them. Here the CDR3 reads CASSPPEGHTEAFF. CDR3 DNA sequence: TGTGCCAGCTCACCACCGGAGGGACACACTGAAGCTTTCTTT.

J is TRBJ2-3 and V is TRBV19; D is possibly TRBD1 or TRBD2 (5 bases each). Trimming stripped 6 bases from V and 2 bases from J, with 15 bases between. This CDR3 contains 15 residues. The V gene's germline CDR1 is LNHDA and CDR2 SQIVND (reference sequence). The CDR3 coding sequence is TGTGCCAGTAGACCCTCGCCGGGGCTCACAGATACGCAGTATTTT. Protein: CASRPSPGLTDTQYF.

This clone was counted once. The chain carries TRBV27 and TRBJ1-1; no clear D. CDR1 MNHEY and CDR2 SMNVEV come from the germline V gene (reference sequence). With 1 base removed from V and 1 base from J, the gap between germline ends came to 10 bases. This CDR3 contains 15 residues. Written as DNA, the CDR3 is TGTGCCAGCAGTTTATTCGGGGTTAGGAACACTGAAGCTTTCTTT. This codes for CASSLFGVRNTEAFF.

J is TRBJ1-6 and V is TRBV4-2; no reliable D call. The ends were cut back, 4 bases at V and 3 bases at J, with 10 bases in the middle. The CDR3 has 15 residues. CDR1 and CDR2 (germline): LGHNA, YNFKEQ. Written as DNA, the CDR3 is TGTGCCAGCAGCCCCCTGGCAGACTATAATTCACCCCTCCACTTT. Encoded protein: CASSPLADYNSPLHF.

The chain uses TRBV2 and TRBJ1-1; no clear D gene. This CDR3 has 13 residues. V lost 2 bases to trimming and J lost 5 bases, with 9 bases between them. Per germline, CDR1 SNHLY and CDR2 FYNNEI. DNA for the CDR3: TGTGCCAGCAGTGAACTTGGTCGGACTGAAGCTTTCTTT. Amino acids: CASSELGRTEAFF.

The V call is TRBV5-1, the J call TRBJ1-6; D is undetermined. The V end was cut by 0 bases, the J end by 7 bases, with 5 bases between. Germline V gene lookup returns CDR1 SGHRS and CDR2 YFSETQ. The CDR3 sequence is 13 residues long. This CDR3 is CASSLGSNSPLHF. In DNA, the CDR3 is TGCGCCAGCAGCTTGGGTAGCAATTCACCCCTCCACTTT.

The gene calls are TRBV2 and TRBJ2-2, with unresolved D. V was cut by 1 base and J by 1 base, with 13 bases left in between. Germline assignment: CDR1 SNHLY and CDR2 FYNNEI. CDR3 length: 17 amino acids. CDR3 protein: CASSEDASWENTGELFF. The CDR3 DNA sequence: TGTGCCAGCAGTGAAGATGCGAGCTGGGAGAACACCGGGGAGCTGTTTTTT.

The CDR3 DNA reads as TGTGCCAGTAGTATCGTAGCGGGGGGCCTCAACACCGGGGAGCTGTTTTTT. Its protein product is CASSIVAGGLNTGELFF. This rearrangement joins TRBV19 to TRBJ2-2; 10 bases fit TRBD2. This CDR3 comprises 17 residues. Germline CDR1 is LNHDA and CDR2 is SQIVND (reference sequence). Trimming took 3 bases from V and 2 from J; bases not matched to a gene: 6.

This clone was picked up one time. The chain joins TRBV18 to TRBJ1-1, with 7 bases fitting TRBD1. Germline CDR1 reads KGHSH; CDR2 reads LQKENI. The CDR3 totals 13 residues. J was trimmed by 4 bases and V by 9 bases; bases with no gene match: 8. The CDR3 here is CASLDREVTEAFF. The CDR3, as DNA: TGTGCCAGTCTCGACAGGGAGGTCACTGAAGCTTTCTTT.

The V call is TRBV7-3, the J call TRBJ2-1, with D unclear. Trimming left V 3 bases short and J 0 bases short, with 9 bases between. The germline V gene has CDR1 SGHTA and CDR2 FQGTGA. CDR3 size: 15 residues. The CDR3 sequence is CASSLDVSSYNEQFF. The CDR3 nucleotides read TGTGCCAGCAGCTTGGACGTAAGCTCCTACAATGAGCAGTTCTTC.

This clone was counted between two and nine times. CDR3 in DNA: TGTGCCTGGAGTTTCGGGGGAAGTACCTACGAGCAGTACTTC. Encoded protein: CAWSFGGSTYEQYF. The V call is TRBV30, the J call TRBJ2-7; TRBD2 might be the D (6 bases). This CDR3 spans 14 amino acids. Germline V lookup: CDR1 GTSNPN, CDR2 SVGIG (reference sequence). Trimming shortened V by 2 bases and J by 2 bases, and 13 bases separated the two germline ends.

V is TRBV4-1 and J is TRBJ1-5; D gene unclear. The CDR3 has 15 residues. Trimming cost V 0 bases and J 6 bases, with 12 bases left between them. CDR1 MGHRA and CDR2 YSYEKL come from the germline V gene. The CDR3 sequence is CASSQDGRDFQPQHF. CDR3 in DNA: TGCGCCAGCAGCCAAGATGGAAGAGATTTTCAGCCCCAGCATTTT.